Listed below are T cell receptor beta chains from one sample, sequenced in a study of identical twins. TCRdb independently ran MiXCR on the 5' RACE reads; one entry per CDR3 protein. The data show about 330,000 distinct CDR3 sequences, approximately 13% seen once. These same data were also listed under a study on yellow fever vaccine responses in identical twins.

The material sequenced was CD8+ T cells sorted from blood. These receptors all stem from a woman aged 18-29 years in good health. CDR3s include the opening cysteine and the closing phenylalanine or tryptophan. Each record gives: V gene, D gene, clone size, CDR3 length, J gene, CDR3 protein, CDR3 DNA. D genes are given only for firm matches. Clone size, where shown, is once, few, many, or a class for clones that have expanded.

TRBV6-1,NA,NA,15,TRBJ2-1,CASRGEGGIRNEQFF,TGTGCCAGCAGGGGAGAGGGGGGGATTAGGAATGAGCAGTTCTTC
TRBV4-1,NA,NA,12,TRBJ2-7,CASSRDSYKQYF,TGCGCCAGCAGCCGGGACTCTTACAAGCAGTACTTC
TRBV5-5,TRBD2,NA,18,TRBJ2-7,CASSLTEETSGRAYEQYF,TGTGCCAGCAGCTTGACAGAAGAAACTAGCGGGAGGGCCTACGAGCAGTACTTC
TRBV12-3/TRBV12-4,TRBD1,NA,15,TRBJ1-1,CASSSRSGTETEAFF,TGTGCCAGCAGTTCACGCTCCGGGACAGAGACTGAAGCTTTCTTT
TRBV21-1,NA,NA,15,TRBJ2-1,CASSKVSGSYNEQFF,TGTGCCAGCAGCAAAGTGAGCGGGAGCTACAATGAGCAGTTCTTC
TRBV4-1,NA,many,15,TRBJ2-3,CASSRGLGGTDTQYF,TGCGCCAGCAGCCGGGGGTTGGGTGGCACAGATACGCAGTATTTT
TRBV6-5,TRBD1,NA,16,TRBJ2-3,CASSWAGTGSTDTQYF,TGTGCCAGCAGTTGGGCCGGGACAGGAAGCACAGATACGCAGTATTTT
TRBV3-1,TRBD2,many,18,TRBJ2-5,CASSQDWGEGLPQETQYF,TGTGCCAGCAGCCAAGATTGGGGGGAGGGCCTCCCTCAAGAGACCCAGTACTTC
TRBV27,TRBD1,NA,15,TRBJ2-5,CASSLTRQGAQTQYF,TGTGCCAGCAGTTTAACTCGACAGGGGGCCCAGACCCAGTACTTC
TRBV7-9,TRBD1,NA,15,TRBJ1-1,CASSPPTGAATEAFF,TGTGCCAGCAGCCCGCCGACAGGGGCGGCCACTGAAGCTTTCTTT
TRBV12-3/TRBV12-4,TRBD2,few,16,TRBJ2-3,CASSFGSGVSTDTQYF,TGTGCCAGCAGTTTTGGTAGCGGGGTTAGCACAGATACGCAGTATTTT
TRBV3-1,NA,NA,16,TRBJ1-5,CASSHLPQGVCQPQHF,TGTGCCAGCAGCCACTTGCCACAGGGAGTCTGTCAGCCCCAGCATTTT
TRBV20-1,NA,NA,14,TRBJ2-1,CSASAEEHYNEQFF,TGCAGTGCTAGTGCGGAGGAACACTACAATGAGCAGTTCTTC
TRBV3-1,TRBD2,few,15,TRBJ2-1,CASSLTSGVYNEQFF,TGTGCCAGCAGCTTGACTAGCGGGGTCTACAATGAGCAGTTCTTC
TRBV9,NA,NA,14,TRBJ1-1,CASSVGFGSTEAFF,TGTGCCAGCAGCGTAGGATTTGGGAGCACTGAAGCTTTCTTT
TRBV5-1,TRBD2,many,16,TRBJ2-3,CASSFEAGTRSDTQYF,TGCGCCAGCAGCTTTGAGGCCGGGACTAGATCAGATACGCAGTATTTT
TRBV3-1,NA,many,15,TRBJ2-6,CASSQDSAGANVLTF,TGTGCCAGCAGCCAAGATTCGGCAGGGGCCAACGTCCTGACTTTC
TRBV6-6,NA,many,16,TRBJ2-3,CASRYLSTGYTDTQYF,TGTGCCAGCAGATATCTCAGCACGGGGTACACAGATACGCAGTATTTT
TRBV9,NA,many,14,TRBJ1-4,CASNPGTANEKLFF,TGTGCCAGCAACCCCGGGACGGCTAATGAAAAACTGTTTTTT
TRBV19,NA,NA,13,TRBJ1-5,CASSIGPNQPQHF,TGTGCCAGTAGTATAGGTCCTAATCAGCCCCAGCATTTT
TRBV7-6,TRBD2,NA,16,TRBJ2-1,CASSRKRESSYNEQFF,TGTGCCAGCAGCAGAAAGCGGGAGAGCTCCTACAATGAGCAGTTCTTC
TRBV27,NA,few,16,TRBJ1-1,CASSLGYGLMNTEAFF,TGTGCCAGCAGTTTGGGCTACGGGCTTATGAACACTGAAGCTTTCTTT
TRBV3-1,NA,many,16,TRBJ2-1,CASSQDLQSSYNEQFF,TGTGCCAGCAGCCAAGATTTGCAGAGCTCCTACAATGAGCAGTTCTTC
TRBV20-1,NA,few,14,TRBJ2-7,CSASPSATTYEQYF,TGCAGTGCTAGCCCTAGCGCAACGACCTACGAGCAGTACTTC
TRBV7-9,NA,few,13,TRBJ2-1,CASSQTTANEQFF,TGTGCCAGCAGCCAAACGACGGCCAATGAGCAGTTCTTC
TRBV6-4,TRBD1,few,15,TRBJ2-3,CASRKDRGLLDTQYF,TGTGCCAGCAGGAAGGACAGGGGGCTACTAGATACGCAGTATTTT
TRBV6-1,NA,few,16,TRBJ1-5,CASSKTEGFSNQPQHF,TGTGCCAGCAGTAAGACCGAGGGGTTTAGCAATCAGCCCCAGCATTTT
TRBV28,NA,few,16,TRBJ2-2,CASSLVVAHHTGELFF,TGTGCCAGCAGTTTAGTAGTAGCGCATCACACCGGGGAGCTGTTTTTT
TRBV7-9,NA,many,12,TRBJ2-1,CASSPKVSEQFF,TGTGCCAGCAGCCCAAAGGTTTCTGAGCAGTTCTTC
TRBV7-3,NA,few,15,TRBJ2-1,CASSLAAGALNEQFF,TGTGCCAGCAGCTTAGCCGCAGGGGCTTTAAATGAGCAGTTCTTC
TRBV7-3,TRBD1,few,14,TRBJ2-1,CASSPGQGAIEQFF,TGTGCCAGCAGCCCGGGACAGGGGGCTATTGAGCAGTTCTTC
TRBV7-2,TRBD2,many,14,TRBJ2-7,CASSLLGLAGEQYF,TGTGCCAGCAGCTTATTGGGACTAGCGGGAGAGCAGTACTTC
TRBV9,NA,NA,13,TRBJ1-1,CASSPPVDSNTFF,TGTGCCAGCAGCCCCCCCGTGGACAGTAACACTTTCTTT
TRBV7-6,NA,many,17,TRBJ2-1,CASSPGTQPNSYNEQFF,TGTGCCAGCAGCCCCGGGACACAGCCGAACTCCTACAATGAGCAGTTCTTC
TRBV6-1,NA,NA,17,TRBJ2-5,CASSERGLGSPQETQYF,TGTGCCAGCAGTGAAAGGGGGTTGGGTAGTCCCCAAGAGACCCAGTACTTC
TRBV15,TRBD2,NA,16,TRBJ2-1,CATSRELAENYNEQFF,TGTGCCACCAGCAGGGAGCTAGCGGAGAACTACAATGAGCAGTTCTTC
TRBV7-8,TRBD1,NA,16,TRBJ2-3,CASSQLGQGLGDTQYF,TGTGCCAGCAGCCAGCTCGGACAGGGGCTGGGGGATACGCAGTATTTT
TRBV10-2,TRBD2,NA,14,TRBJ2-2,CASRAGGNTGELFF,TGCGCCAGCAGAGCGGGGGGGAACACCGGGGAGCTGTTTTTT
TRBV20-1,TRBD2,few,16,TRBJ2-3,CSARAPLAGGLWAQYF,TGCAGTGCTAGAGCTCCACTAGCGGGGGGCCTTTGGGCGCAGTATTTT
TRBV2,NA,NA,13,TRBJ1-1,CASLQGLNTEAFF,TGTGCAAGCCTACAGGGTTTAAACACTGAAGCTTTCTTT